A single sample is the source of the 23 T cell receptor beta chains below, sequenced in a study of CD8+CD57+ T cells in acquired aplastic anemia. For CDR3 and TCR beta VDJ profiling, genomic DNA was the template used. Each CDR3 protein is one row after TCRdb ran MiXCR on the reads. In the table there are roughly 260,000 distinct CDR3 sequences, more than 40% of which are singletons. Whoever was chosen for sequencing had shown CD8+CD57+ cell expansion by flow cytometry. The sequencing input was sorted CD4+, CD8+, or CD8+CD57+ T cells (not recorded which) from PBMCs. The source of these receptors is a human donor with aplastic anemia.

This chain links TRBV20-1 with TRBJ2-7, with 7 bases aligning to TRBD1. The CDR3 is 14 residues long. V trimming: 1 base; J trimming: 6 bases; junction bases outside the gene matches: 9. CDR1 and CDR2 (germline): DFQATT, SNEGSKA (reference sequence). CDR3 coding DNA: TGCAGTGCTAGAGTAGGGACAGAACCTCCCGAGCAGTACTTC. Protein sequence: CSARVGTEPPEQYF.

This chain connects TRBV9 to TRBJ1-4, with D possibly TRBD1 on 6 matching bases. In germline, CDR1 is SGDLS, CDR2 YYNGEE. The ends were cut back, 4 bases at V and 6 bases at J, with 19 bases in the middle. The CDR3 spans 16 residues. CDR3 in amino acids: CASSSNRDTIDEKLFF. The CDR3 nucleotides are TGTGCCAGCAGCAGTAACAGGGATACAATTGATGAAAAACTGTTTTTT.

In its sample, this clonotype was seen many times. The V gene is TRBV9, the J gene TRBJ1-1; D might be TRBD1 (5 bases). Trimming shortened V by 3 bases and J by 1 base, and 13 bases separated the two germline ends. This CDR3 contains 15 residues. CDR1 and CDR2 (germline): SGDLS, YYNGEE. This CDR3 is CASSEVGRANTEAFF. The DNA for the CDR3 is TGTGCCAGCAGCGAAGTCGGCAGGGCGAACACTGAAGCTTTCTTT.

This clonotype was seen many times. A read error may produce the germline difference seen at one junction end. This chain uses TRBV9 with TRBJ2-7; 10 bases agree with TRBD2. Looked up from germline, CDR1 is SGDLS and CDR2 is YYNGEE. This CDR3 is 13 amino acids long. This chain's CDR3 is CASSVAKGLAFSF. The CDR3 nucleotides are TGTGCCAGCAGCGTAGCGAAGGGACTAGCGTTCTCATTC.

This clonotype has just a few counts. The gene calls are TRBV5-1 and TRBJ1-1; TRBD1 might be the D (5 bases). The CDR3 extends over 12 amino acids. V was pared by 0 bases and J by 11 bases, with 11 bases between. Per germline, CDR1 SGHRS and CDR2 YFSETQ. The CDR3 DNA is TGCGCCAGCAGCTTGGAGGGACTGGAGGCTTTCTTT. Protein product: CASSLEGLEAFF.

In this sample, this clonotype turned up many times. This sequence joins TRBV19 and TRBJ2-7; 8 bases are a match to TRBD2. The germline gives CDR1 LNHDA, CDR2 SQIVND (reference sequence). The junction had 16 bases not matched to a gene; V was cut back by 7 bases and J by 5 bases. The CDR3 spans 16 residues. This chain's CDR3 is CASTIRPGLGSDEQYF. Written as DNA, the CDR3 is TGTGCCAGTACCATCAGACCGGGACTAGGGTCCGACGAGCAGTACTTC.

This clonotype came up many times. V usage is TRBV24-1 and J usage is TRBJ2-3; D remains unclear. The CDR3 runs to 14 residues. The V gene lost 0 bases and the J gene lost 3 bases, with 6 bases spanning the gap. CDR1 is KGHDR, CDR2 SFDVKD, per germline. CDR3 DNA sequence: TGTGCCACCAGTGATTTGCTTATGACAGATACGCAGTATTTT. Translation gives CATSDLLMTDTQYF.

This sequence joins TRBV7-9 and TRBJ2-7; unclear D gene. Germline V CDR1 and CDR2: SEHNR, FQNEAQ (reference sequence). This CDR3 has 15 amino acids. Trimming shortened V by 1 base and J by 2 bases, and 12 bases separated the two germline ends. The DNA of the CDR3 is TGTGCCAGCAGCTTAGACTTAGGCAGTACCTACGAGCAGTACGTC. As protein: CASSLDLGSTYEQYV.

This clonotype was detected only a few times. This likely comes from a read error, as the CDR3 has no conserved phenylalanine or tryptophan at its end. The V and J genes are TRBV15 and TRBJ1-2; 10 bases match TRBD1. CDR3 length equals 18 residues. CDR1 LNHNV and CDR2 YYDKDF come from the germline V gene (reference sequence). The V gene end was trimmed by 3 bases and the J gene end by 8 bases; junction bases not matched to a gene: 18. The CDR3 loop is CATSSQSGTGVPTYGYTL. DNA for the CDR3: TGTGCCACCAGCAGTCAGTCCGGGACAGGGGTACCTACCTACGGCTACACCCTC.

This clonotype was observed many times. The chain is built from TRBV24-1 and TRBJ2-5; D is possibly TRBD1 (6 bases). Germline CDR1 and CDR2: KGHDR and SFDVKD. The V end was cut by 4 bases, the J end by 2 bases, with 7 bases between. This CDR3 is 13 amino acids long. The CDR3 DNA reads TGTGCCACCAGTGAAACAGGGCAAGAGACCCAGTACTTC. Amino acids: CATSETGQETQYF.

This clonotype came up many times. This sequence joins TRBV11-2 and TRBJ1-5; the D gene is possibly TRBD1 (6 bases). The V and J ends lost 7 bases and 0 bases respectively, with 13 bases between them. CDR1 and CDR2 from the germline V gene are SGHAT and FQNNGV. There are 15 residues in the CDR3. The CDR3 loop reads CASTVGGGSNQPQHF. CDR3 coding DNA: TGTGCCAGCACCGTAGGGGGGGGTAGCAATCAGCCCCAGCATTTT.

This rearrangement joins TRBV7-9 to TRBJ2-7; 9 bases are a match to TRBD1. V gave up 8 bases and J gave up 5 bases; unmatched junction bases: 10. CDR3 size: 14 residues. CDR1 and CDR2 from the germline V gene are SEHNR and FQNEAQ (reference sequence). The CDR3 spells CASASRQGVDEQYF. CDR3 coding DNA: TGTGCCAGCGCTTCCCGACAGGGGGTCGACGAGCAGTACTTC.

The V call is TRBV29-1, the J call TRBJ2-3, with a tentative D call TRBD2 (6 bases). CDR1 is SQVTM, CDR2 ANQGSEA, per germline. The CDR3 extends over 12 amino acids. V was cut by 6 bases and J by 3 bases, with 10 bases left in between. Here the CDR3 reads CSVDGGTDTQYF. DNA of the CDR3: TGCAGCGTGGACGGGGGAACAGATACGCAGTATTTT.

With respect to this clonotype: One end of the junction varies from germline; a read error may be responsible. V and J are TRBV15 and TRBJ1-1; 9 positions match TRBD1. The germline gives CDR1 LNHNV, CDR2 YYDKDF (reference sequence). The CDR3 consists of 15 residues. CDR3 region: CATSGRGTGWSEAFF. The CDR3 region has the DNA TGTGCCACCAGCGGCAGGGGGACAGGGTGGTCTGAAGCGTTCTTT.

The chain combines TRBV7-9 with TRBJ1-5; weak D call: TRBD1 (5 bases). V gave up 5 bases and J gave up 2 bases, with 10 bases separating them. The CDR3 has 14 amino acids. Germline V gene lookup returns CDR1 SEHNR and CDR2 FQNEAQ (reference sequence). The CDR3 spells CASSGWGGNQPQHF. The CDR3 DNA reads as TGTGCCAGCAGCGGGTGGGGGGGCAATCAGCCCCAGCATTTT.

This chain links TRBV2 with TRBJ2-7, with TRBD2 identical over 10 bases. V lost 2 bases to trimming and J lost 3 bases; unmatched junction nucleotides: 10. The CDR3 is 17 residues long. Germline assignment: CDR1 SNHLY and CDR2 FYNNEI. This CDR3 reads CASSEWGPLAGVYEQYF. The CDR3 coding sequence is TGTGCCAGCAGTGAATGGGGGCCCCTAGCGGGGGTCTACGAGCAGTACTTC.

This rearrangement joins TRBV9 to TRBJ1-2; no clear D gene. The CDR3 covers 15 residues. V was clipped by 0 bases and J by 0 bases, with 9 bases between them. The germline CDR1 and CDR2 sequences are SGDLS and YYNGEE. The CDR3 protein is CASSVDDNANYGYTF. Here the CDR3 DNA reads TGTGCCAGCAGCGTAGATGACAACGCTAACTATGGCTACACCTTC.

At least ten counts were recorded for this clonotype. This rearrangement joins TRBV2 to TRBJ1-2; D unclear. This CDR3 region has 14 residues. CDR1 is SNHLY, CDR2 FYNNEI, per germline. V dropped 6 bases and J dropped 0 bases, with 11 bases sitting between them. This CDR3 is CASSREKANYGYTF. The CDR3 nucleotides read TGTGCCAGCAGCCGAGAAAAAGCTAACTATGGCTACACCTTC.

The rearrangement links TRBV29-1 to TRBJ1-1; D is possibly TRBD1 (5 bases). V was trimmed by 6 bases and J by 2 bases, leaving 13 bases between them. The germline V gene has CDR1 SQVTM and CDR2 ANQGSEA. This CDR3 has 13 residues. CDR3 region: CSVTAIHNTEAFF. CDR3 nucleotides: TGCAGCGTGACAGCGATACACAACACTGAAGCTTTCTTT.

About this clonotype itself: Given a much more abundant clone one base away, this may be a read error. This chain uses TRBV10-3 with TRBJ1-1, with D unresolved. The CDR3 has 14 residues. Germline CDR1 reads ENHRY; CDR2 reads SYGVKD. The CDR3 DNA sequence: TGTGCCACCAGTGAGGACGGATTGAACACTGAAGCTTTCTTT. As protein: CATSEDGLNTEAFF.

The V gene is TRBV6-6, the J gene TRBJ2-1; the match to TRBD1 covers 9 bases. This CDR3 has 14 amino acids. CDR1 is MNHNY, CDR2 SVGAGI, per germline (reference sequence). The ends lost 5 bases at V and 5 bases at J; junction bases unmatched: 4. DNA of the CDR3: TGTGCCAGCAGTCACAGGGGGCGCGACAATGAGCAGTTCTTC. It is translated as CASSHRGRDNEQFF.

The chain combines TRBV29-1 with TRBJ1-2; D gene uncertain. The CDR3 runs to 14 residues. With 2 bases removed from V and 4 bases from J, the gap between germline ends came to 14 bases. Germline assignment: CDR1 SQVTM and CDR2 ANQGSEA. This chain's CDR3 is CSVERLAGLYGYTF. The CDR3 DNA reads as TGCAGCGTTGAACGGCTAGCGGGCCTCTATGGCTACACCTTC.

This rearrangement joins TRBV7-9 to TRBJ2-3; D is uncertain. Trimming removed 3 bases at V and 4 bases at J, with 11 bases between. Germline V gives CDR1 SEHNR, CDR2 FQNEAQ (reference sequence). This CDR3 region has 14 residues. The CDR3, as DNA: TGTGCCAGCAGCTTGGATTTGCTCCCAGATACGCAGTATTTT. Translation: CASSLDLLPDTQYF.